One sample yielded the 25 T cell receptor beta chains listed below, sequenced in a study of blood T cells in healthy people across ages. Combining a sample-barcoded 5' primer with a J-beta primer mix, a second PCR ran for roughly 7 to 11 cycles. Each CDR3 protein is one row after TCRdb ran MiXCR on the 5' RACE reads. The repertoire holds about 1 million distinct CDR3 sequences, with 45% as singletons. Sequencing was carried out using blood. These receptors all stem from a woman aged 60-75 years in good health.

In this sample, this clonotype turned up once. This chain links TRBV5-4 with TRBJ2-3, with D possibly called TRBD1 or TRBD2 (6 bases each). This CDR3 has 15 amino acids. Germline V gene sequence: CDR1 SGHNT, CDR2 YYREEE (reference sequence). Trimming pared 1 base from V and 3 bases from J, leaving 12 bases between. CDR3 nucleotides: TGTGCCAGCAGCTTGAGATTAGGGGGGACAGATACGCAGTATTTT. This translates into CASSLRLGGTDTQYF.

The rearrangement uses TRBV7-6 and TRBJ2-1, with D perhaps matching TRBD2 (6 bases). Germline-derived CDR1 and CDR2 are SGHVS and FNYEAQ. Trimming took 5 bases from V and 4 from J, leaving 15 bases between them. CDR3 length: 15 residues. In DNA, the CDR3 is TGTGCCAGCAGCACCAATCCGGGACTGTACAATGAGCAGTTCTTC. It is translated as CASSTNPGLYNEQFF. Based on the CDR3 plus reference TRBV7-6 and TRBJ2-1, the full variable domain is GAGVSQSPRYKVTKRGQDVALRCDPISGHVSLYWYRQALGQGPEFLTYFNYEAQQDKSGLPNDRFSAERPEGSISTLTIQRTEQRDSAMYRCASSTNPGLYNEQFFGPGTRLTVL.

This clonotype was counted ten times or more. At one boundary the junction diverges from the germline segment, which might be a read error. V usage is TRBV7-6 and J usage is TRBJ2-7; D not certain. Per germline, CDR1 SGHVS and CDR2 FNYEAQ. The CDR3 covers 12 residues. The CDR3 loop is CASSLSSDEQYF. In DNA form, the CDR3 reads TGTGCCAGCAGCTTATCCTCCGACGAGCAGTACTTC.

This clonotype was seen ten or more times. The chain couples TRBV5-1 to TRBJ2-1; TRBD1 or TRBD2 may be the D gene (6 bases each). The germline V gene has CDR1 SGHRS and CDR2 YFSETQ. V was cut by 0 bases and J by 9 bases, with 13 bases left in between. This CDR3 is built from 14 residues. CDR3: CASSLAGRGREQFF. The DNA of the CDR3 is TGCGCCAGCAGCTTGGCCGGCCGGGGGCGTGAGCAGTTCTTC.

The table lists this clonotype with a few counts. This chain links TRBV6-2 or TRBV6-3 with TRBJ2-5; perhaps TRBD1 as D (5 bases). In germline, CDR1 is MNHEY, CDR2 SVGEGT. The CDR3 loop spans 13 amino acids. V was pared by 5 bases and J by 3 bases, with 10 bases between. CDR3 bases: TGTGCCAGCAGTGACGGACAAAAAGAGACCCAGTACTTC. Translating gives CASSDGQKETQYF.

This clonotype was observed many times. V gene TRBV2 combines with J gene TRBJ2-3, with D perhaps TRBD2 (6 bases). V lost 4 bases and J lost 2, with 19 bases in between. The CDR3 has 17 residues. Germline-derived CDR1 and CDR2 are SNHLY and FYNNEI. CDR3 coding DNA: TGTGCCAGCAGTGGGGGCGCCTTTAGCGGATACACAGATACGCAGTATTTT. The encoded protein is CASSGGAFSGYTDTQYF.

The J gene is TRBJ2-3, the V gene TRBV7-9; D is undetermined. Germline assignment: CDR1 SEHNR and CDR2 FQNEAQ (reference sequence). The CDR3 contains 14 residues. The V end lost 5 bases, the J end lost 5 bases, and 14 bases lay between the germline ends. Here the CDR3 DNA reads TGTGCCAGCAGCACCTCCCGTGGGGTAGATACGCAGTATTTT. The encoded protein is CASSTSRGVDTQYF.

Points on this clonotype: A much larger clone lies one base from this, so it may be a read error. This rearrangement joins TRBV12-3 or TRBV12-4 to TRBJ2-5; D not certain. This CDR3 has 13 residues. The V end lost 5 bases, the J end lost 3 bases, and 10 bases lay between the germline ends. This CDR3 reads CASSVFTEETQYF. The CDR3 DNA is TGTGCCAGCAGTGTGTTCACAGAAGAGACCCAGTACTTC.

Concerning this clonotype: Since a much larger clone is just one base distant, this may be a read error. The chain couples TRBV29-1 to TRBJ2-7; no clear D. The CDR3 sequence is 11 residues long. The germline V gene has CDR1 SQVTM and CDR2 ANQGSEA. CDR3 amino acids: CCVVAASEQYF. The CDR3 nucleotides read TGCTGCGTTGTGGCAGCTTCAGAGCAGTACTTC.

On this clonotype itself: One end of the junction fails to match germline, which may point to a read error. The rearrangement uses TRBV3-1 and TRBJ2-1, with D possibly called TRBD1 or TRBD2 (6 bases each). The CDR3 has 15 residues. Germline CDR1 LGHDT, CDR2 YNNKEL (reference sequence). Here the CDR3 reads CAGSQRAGQGNEQFF. CDR3 coding DNA: TGTGCCGGCAGCCAACGAGCGGGTCAGGGGAATGAGCAGTTCTTC.

This chain uses TRBV7-6 with TRBJ2-5; 10 bases match TRBD1. V was pared by 2 bases and J by 2 bases, with 8 bases of the junction left unmatched. The CDR3 has 17 amino acids. The germline V gene encodes CDR1 SGHVS and CDR2 FNYEAQ. The CDR3 region is CASSLSVGTGVQETQYF. The CDR3 DNA reads as TGTGCCAGCAGCTTATCTGTAGGGACAGGGGTACAAGAGACCCAGTACTTC.

This clonotype was seen more than once but under ten times. The chain is built from TRBV2 and TRBJ1-5; D is undetermined. Trimming took 1 base from V and 5 from J, leaving 3 bases between them. Germline CDR1 SNHLY, CDR2 FYNNEI. There are 12 residues in the CDR3. The CDR3 spells CASSEGDQPQHF. The CDR3 DNA is TGTGCCAGCAGTGAAGGGGATCAGCCCCAGCATTTT.

The V call is TRBV4-1, the J call TRBJ2-7; D perhaps matches TRBD2 (6 bases). V gave up 4 bases and J gave up 1 base, with 20 bases separating them. Germline-derived CDR1 and CDR2 are MGHRA and YSYEKL. The CDR3 length is 17 residues. The CDR3, as DNA: TGCGCCAGCAGCCCGATAGTGGTAGCGGCAATTTCCTACGAGCAGTACTTC. It translates to CASSPIVVAAISYEQYF.

The table lists this clonotype with a few counts. The chain recombines TRBV6-2 or TRBV6-3 with TRBJ2-4; 8 bases map to TRBD2. Germline CDR1 is MNHEY and CDR2 is SVGEGT. After removal of 0 bases from V and 15 bases from J, the junction contained 7 bases not matched to a gene. The CDR3 has 13 amino acids. The CDR3 loop reads CASSYSVAGGLYF. CDR3 in DNA: TGTGCCAGCAGTTACTCCGTGGCGGGAGGTCTGTACTTC.

This chain connects TRBV4-2 to TRBJ1-1, with D possibly being TRBD1 (5 bases). V was trimmed by 4 bases and J by 5 bases, leaving 23 bases between them. Germline V gives CDR1 LGHNA, CDR2 YNFKEQ. This CDR3 contains 17 residues. As DNA, the CDR3 is TGTGCCAGCAGCCCCCTGATAGGGGCGAGTCTTATAACTGAAGCTTTCTTT. Residues: CASSPLIGASLITEAFF.

This rearrangement joins TRBV5-1 to TRBJ2-2; 11 nucleotides line up with TRBD2. Germline V gene sequence: CDR1 SGHRS, CDR2 YFSETQ. With V trimmed by 5 bases and J by 4 bases, 4 bases remained unmatched. The CDR3 consists of 15 residues. CDR3 sequence reads: CASRTSGRSTGELFF. The DNA of the CDR3 is TGCGCCAGCAGAACTAGCGGGAGATCCACCGGGGAGCTGTTTTTT.

This rearrangement joins TRBV11-2 to TRBJ2-1, with D maybe TRBD2 (6 bases). V lost 3 bases to trimming and J lost 9 bases, with 18 bases between them. This CDR3 contains 15 residues. Germline V CDR1 and CDR2: SGHAT, FQNNGV. Here the CDR3 DNA reads TGTGCCAGCAGCTTCCTCGGACTACCTTCGGGTGAGCAGTTCTTC. Its translation is CASSFLGLPSGEQFF.

The chain combines TRBV5-1 with TRBJ1-1; 10 positions match TRBD1. The germline CDR1 and CDR2 sequences are SGHRS and YFSETQ. The CDR3 spans 15 residues. Trimming cost V 4 bases and J 5 bases; bases outside gene matches: 8. CDR3 coding DNA: TGCGCCAGCAGCACAGGACAGGGGGGCGGGACTGAAGCTTTCTTT. Its protein product is CASSTGQGGGTEAFF.

This clonotype was seen a few times. The chain has TRBV5-1 and TRBJ2-5; no definite D call. With 4 bases removed from V and 5 bases from J, the gap between germline ends came to 12 bases. The V gene's germline CDR1 is SGHRS and CDR2 YFSETQ. The CDR3 spans 13 residues. CDR3 sequence: CASSRPESETQYF. Written as DNA, the CDR3 is TGCGCCAGCAGCCGACCCGAGTCGGAGACCCAGTACTTC.

The table lists this clonotype with a few counts. This rearrangement joins TRBV7-6 to TRBJ2-5, with a weak D call TRBD1 (6 bases). The CDR3 totals 15 residues. CDR1 is SGHVS, CDR2 FNYEAQ, per germline. The V end was cut by 4 bases, the J end by 1 base, with 13 bases between. The CDR3 nucleotides are TGTGCCAGCAGCTCCGCCGGGACATCCCAAGAGACCCAGTACTTC. This encodes CASSSAGTSQETQYF.

The chain couples TRBV5-5 to TRBJ2-7; 11 bases agree with TRBD2. The CDR3 is made up of 15 amino acids. Unmatched junction bases numbered 5, after V lost 4 bases and J lost 2 bases. CDR1 and CDR2 from the germline V gene are SGHKS and YYEKEE (reference sequence). For the CDR3, the DNA is TGTGCCAGCAGCGTGGGACTAGCGGAGGCCTACGAGCAGTACTTC. Translating gives CASSVGLAEAYEQYF.

This chain links TRBV27 with TRBJ2-1; perhaps TRBD1 as D (6 bases). The CDR3 has 13 amino acids. The germline V gene encodes CDR1 MNHEY and CDR2 SMNVEV (reference sequence). V lost 8 bases to trimming and J lost 6 bases, with 14 bases between them. The CDR3 sequence is CASARGGLNEQFF. Written as DNA, the CDR3 is TGTGCCAGCGCCCGAGGGGGTCTCAATGAGCAGTTCTTC.

Points on this clonotype: A read error may explain this, as a much larger clone is one base away. The rearrangement joins TRBV29-1 to TRBJ2-3, with 16 bases identical to TRBD2. Germline lookup yields CDR1 SQVTM and CDR2 ANQGSEA. The J segment lost 1 base and the V segment lost 4 bases, leaving 11 bases of the junction unmatched. The CDR3 sequence is 19 residues long. The chain's CDR3 is CSVGGTSGRVGGGTDTQYF. CDR3 coding DNA: TGCAGCGTTGGAGGGACTAGCGGGAGGGTCGGTGGTGGCACAGATACGCAGTATTTT.

Comment on this clonotype: One junction end does not reproduce the germline sequence, and a read error may be involved. This chain joins TRBV20-1 and TRBJ2-1; 8 bases are a match to TRBD2. The CDR3 length is 15 residues. The germline V gene encodes CDR1 DFQATT and CDR2 SNEGSKA (reference sequence). CDR3 residues: CSAIPAGGSYNGQFF. CDR3 sequence (DNA): TGCAGTGCTATCCCCGCGGGAGGCTCCTACAATGGGCAGTTCTTC.

The chain has TRBV29-1 and TRBJ2-5, with TRBD2 matching over 8 bases. The CDR3 totals 15 residues. The J segment lost 5 bases and the V segment lost 5 bases, leaving 13 bases of the junction unmatched. CDR1 is SQVTM and CDR2 is ANQGSEA in the germline V gene. CDR3 sequence (DNA): TGCAGCGTTAGGCCTAGGACTAGCAGGTTGGAGACCCAGTACTTC. Protein product: CSVRPRTSRLETQYF.